This record covers a single T cell receptor (beta chain). This sample is drawn from a study of blood T cell repertoires in COVID-19. Assay used: immunoSEQ multiplex PCR; TCRdb lists only in-frame clones, some missing. The sample yields 130,000 to 150,000 clones, roughly 86% seen once. The material sequenced was peripheral blood. This TCR came from a man between 65 and 85 years old with acute or convalescent COVID-19.

The CDR3 spells CASLTSTSSTDTQYF. The CDR3 bases are TGTGCCAGTTTGACTAGTACTTCTAGCACAGATACGCAGTATTTT. The chain recombines TRBV19 with TRBJ2-3; D might be TRBD2 (6 bases). Trimming took 8 bases from V and 0 from J, leaving 15 bases between them. CDR1 LNHDA and CDR2 SQIVND come from the germline V gene (reference sequence). This CDR3 region has 15 residues.